The entry that follows covers one TCR beta chain sequence. This sample was taken from a study of blood T cell repertoires in COVID-19. Whole-study context: Donors in the United States, Italy and Spain gave samples during acute or convalescent COVID-19. Sources were T cells, B-cell-depleted T cells, or PBMCs; the material itself was cDNA or gDNA.

Trimming removed 6 bases at V and 3 bases at J, with 15 bases between. The CDR3 length is 15 residues. Germline CDR1 is MGHDK and CDR2 is SYGVNS. Source study methods: It was from reference gene primer amplification that nucleated cell counts were estimated. This table comes from immunoSEQ multiplex PCR, and its TCRdb copy is limited to in-frame clones, with some not included. The DNA gave D and trimming, while V, J and clone size come from that table. The repertoire has about 260,000 clones, around nine tenths of them found once; the top ten carry around a tenth. The clonotype comes from a middle-aged man who had recovered from COVID-19. The sequenced material came from peripheral blood. The chain has TRBV25-1 and TRBJ2-1; D is possibly TRBD2 (6 bases). Here the CDR3 DNA reads TGTGCCAGCAGCACTCGGGGGTTGTACTACAATGAGCAGTTCTTC. This codes for CASSTRGLYYNEQFF.